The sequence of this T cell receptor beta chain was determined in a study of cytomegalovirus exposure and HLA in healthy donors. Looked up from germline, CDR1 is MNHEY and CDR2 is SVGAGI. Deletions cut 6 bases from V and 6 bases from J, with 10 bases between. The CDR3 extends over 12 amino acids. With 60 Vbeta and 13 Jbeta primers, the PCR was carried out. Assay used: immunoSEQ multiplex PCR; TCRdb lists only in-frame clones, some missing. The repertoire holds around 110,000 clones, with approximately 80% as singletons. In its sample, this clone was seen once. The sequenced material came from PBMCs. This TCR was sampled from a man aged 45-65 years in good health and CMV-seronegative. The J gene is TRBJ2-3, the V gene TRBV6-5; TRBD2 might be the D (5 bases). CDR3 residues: CASRAPGDTQYF. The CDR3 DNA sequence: TGTGCCAGCAGAGCTCCGGGGGATACGCAGTATTTT.